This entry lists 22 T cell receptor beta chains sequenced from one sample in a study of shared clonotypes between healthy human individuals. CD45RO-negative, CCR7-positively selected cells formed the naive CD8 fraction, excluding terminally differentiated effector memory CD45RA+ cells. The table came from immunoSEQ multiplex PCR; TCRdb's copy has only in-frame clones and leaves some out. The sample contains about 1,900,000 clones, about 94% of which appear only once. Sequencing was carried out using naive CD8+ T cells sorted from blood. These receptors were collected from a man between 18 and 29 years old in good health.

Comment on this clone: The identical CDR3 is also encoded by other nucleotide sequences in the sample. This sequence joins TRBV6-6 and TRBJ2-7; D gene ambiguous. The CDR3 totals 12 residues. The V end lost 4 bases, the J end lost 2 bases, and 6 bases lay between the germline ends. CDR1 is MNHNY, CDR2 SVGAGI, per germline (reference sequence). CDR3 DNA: TGTGCCAGCAGTTCGACCGCCTACGAGCAGTACTTC. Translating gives CASSSTAYEQYF.

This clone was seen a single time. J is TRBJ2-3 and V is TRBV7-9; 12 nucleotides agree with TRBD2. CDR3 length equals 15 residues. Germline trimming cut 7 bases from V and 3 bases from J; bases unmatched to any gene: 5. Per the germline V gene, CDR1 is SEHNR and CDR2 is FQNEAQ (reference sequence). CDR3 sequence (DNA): TGTGCCAGCACCATACTAGCGGGGGGTACAGATACGCAGTATTTT. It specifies CASTILAGGTDTQYF.

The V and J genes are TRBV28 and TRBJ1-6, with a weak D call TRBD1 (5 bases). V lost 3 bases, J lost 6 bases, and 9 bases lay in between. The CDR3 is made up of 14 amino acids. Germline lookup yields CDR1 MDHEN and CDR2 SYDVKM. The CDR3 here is CASSFGAINSPLHF. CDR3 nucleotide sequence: TGTGCCAGCAGTTTTGGGGCCATTAATTCACCCCTCCACTTT.

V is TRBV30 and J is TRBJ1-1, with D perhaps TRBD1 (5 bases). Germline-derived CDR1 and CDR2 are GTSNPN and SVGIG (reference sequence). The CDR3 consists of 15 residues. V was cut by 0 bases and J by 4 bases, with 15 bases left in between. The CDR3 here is CAWSVPREASTEAFF. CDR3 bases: TGTGCCTGGAGTGTACCCAGGGAAGCCAGCACTGAAGCTTTCTTT.

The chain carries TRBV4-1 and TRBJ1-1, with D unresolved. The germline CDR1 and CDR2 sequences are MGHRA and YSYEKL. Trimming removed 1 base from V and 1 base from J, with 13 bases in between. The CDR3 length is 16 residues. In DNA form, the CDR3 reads TGCGCCAGCAGCCAAGTACTTCGGAGGGCGAACACTGAAGCTTTCTTT. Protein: CASSQVLRRANTEAFF.

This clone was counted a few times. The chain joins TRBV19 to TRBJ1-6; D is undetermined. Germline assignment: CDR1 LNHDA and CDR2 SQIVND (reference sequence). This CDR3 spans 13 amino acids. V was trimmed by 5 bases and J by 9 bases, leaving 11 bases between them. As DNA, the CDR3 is TGTGCCAGTAGTTTGGGAGCTCCTTCACCCCTCCACTTT. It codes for CASSLGAPSPLHF.

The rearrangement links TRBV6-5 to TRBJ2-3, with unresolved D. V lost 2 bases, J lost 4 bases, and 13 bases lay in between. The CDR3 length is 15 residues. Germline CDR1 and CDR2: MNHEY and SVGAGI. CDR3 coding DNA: TGTGCCAGCAGTTACGAGTCCAACCAGGCAGATACGCAGTATTTT. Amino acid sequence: CASSYESNQADTQYF.

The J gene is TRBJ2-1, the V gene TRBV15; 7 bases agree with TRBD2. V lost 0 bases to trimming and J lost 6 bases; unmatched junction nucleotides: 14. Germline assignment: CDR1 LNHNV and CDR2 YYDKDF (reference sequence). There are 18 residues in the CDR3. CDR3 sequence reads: CATSRDTLLTGRPNEQFF. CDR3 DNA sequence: TGTGCCACCAGCAGAGATACATTGCTTACCGGGAGGCCCAATGAGCAGTTCTTC.

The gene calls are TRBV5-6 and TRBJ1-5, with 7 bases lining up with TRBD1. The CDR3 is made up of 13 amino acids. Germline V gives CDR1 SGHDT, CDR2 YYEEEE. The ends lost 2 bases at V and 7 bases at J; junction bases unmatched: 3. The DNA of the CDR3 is TGTGCCAGCAGCTTCGCCAGGGGGCAGCCCCAGCATTTT. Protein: CASSFARGQPQHF.

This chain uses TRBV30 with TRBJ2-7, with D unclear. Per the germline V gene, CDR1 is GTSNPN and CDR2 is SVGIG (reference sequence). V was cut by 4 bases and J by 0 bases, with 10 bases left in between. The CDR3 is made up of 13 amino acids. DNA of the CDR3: TGTGCCTGGACCTCGGAACCCTCCTACGAGCAGTACTTC. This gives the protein CAWTSEPSYEQYF.

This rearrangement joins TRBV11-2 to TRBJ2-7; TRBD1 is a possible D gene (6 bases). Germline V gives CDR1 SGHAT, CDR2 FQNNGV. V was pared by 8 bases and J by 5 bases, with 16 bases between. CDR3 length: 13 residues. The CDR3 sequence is CASLFEGDDEQYF. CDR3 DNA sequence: TGTGCCAGCTTGTTTGAGGGGGACGACGAGCAGTACTTC.

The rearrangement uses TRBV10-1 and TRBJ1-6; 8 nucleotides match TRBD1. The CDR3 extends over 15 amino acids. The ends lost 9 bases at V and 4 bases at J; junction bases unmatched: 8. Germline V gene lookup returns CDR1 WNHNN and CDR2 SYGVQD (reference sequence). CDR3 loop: CARSTGDLYNSPLHF. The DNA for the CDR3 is TGCGCCAGGTCGACAGGGGACCTTTATAATTCACCCCTCCACTTT.

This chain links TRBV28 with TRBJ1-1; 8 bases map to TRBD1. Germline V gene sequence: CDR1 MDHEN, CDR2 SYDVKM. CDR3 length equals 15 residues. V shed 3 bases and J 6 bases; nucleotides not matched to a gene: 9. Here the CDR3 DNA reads TGTGCCAGCAGTTTCGGGGCAGGGGGCACGCCTGAAGCTTTCTTT. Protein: CASSFGAGGTPEAFF. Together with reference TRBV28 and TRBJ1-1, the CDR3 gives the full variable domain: DVKVTQSSRYLVKRTGEKVFLECVQDMDHENMFWYRQDPGLGLRLIYFSYDVKMKEKGDIPEGYSVSREKKERFSLILESASTNQTSMYLCASSFGAGGTPEAFFGQGTRLTVV.

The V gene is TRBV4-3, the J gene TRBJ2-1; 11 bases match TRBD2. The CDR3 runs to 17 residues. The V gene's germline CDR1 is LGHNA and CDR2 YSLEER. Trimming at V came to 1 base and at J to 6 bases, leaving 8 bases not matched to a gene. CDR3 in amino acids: CASSQAMTSGTLNEQFF. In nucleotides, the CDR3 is TGCGCCAGCAGCCAAGCGATGACTAGCGGGACACTCAATGAGCAGTTCTTC.

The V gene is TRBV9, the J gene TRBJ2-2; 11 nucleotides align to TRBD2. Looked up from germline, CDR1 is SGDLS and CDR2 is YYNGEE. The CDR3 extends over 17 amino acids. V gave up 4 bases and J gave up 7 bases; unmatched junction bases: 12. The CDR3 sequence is CASSFRLGGLAGGELFF. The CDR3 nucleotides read TGTGCCAGCAGCTTCCGGCTTGGAGGACTAGCGGGCGGGGAGCTGTTTTTT.

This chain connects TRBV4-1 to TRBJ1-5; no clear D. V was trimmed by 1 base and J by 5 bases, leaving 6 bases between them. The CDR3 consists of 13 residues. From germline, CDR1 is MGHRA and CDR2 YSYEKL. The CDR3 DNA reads TGCGCCAGCAGCCAAGTTGTAGATCAGCCCCAGCATTTT. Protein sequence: CASSQVVDQPQHF.

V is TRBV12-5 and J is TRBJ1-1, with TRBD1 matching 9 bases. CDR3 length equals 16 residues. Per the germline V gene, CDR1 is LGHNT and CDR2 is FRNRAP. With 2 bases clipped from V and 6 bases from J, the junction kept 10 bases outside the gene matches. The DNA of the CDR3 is TGTGCTAGTGGTTTGTATACAGGGGACAGGGCTGCTGAAGCTTTCTTT. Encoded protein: CASGLYTGDRAAEAFF. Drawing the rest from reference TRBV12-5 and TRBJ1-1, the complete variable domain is DARVTQTPRHKVTEMGQEVTMRCQPILGHNTVFWYRQTMMQGLELLAYFRNRAPLDDSGMPKDRFSAEMPDATLATLKIQPSEPRDSAVYFCASGLYTGDRAAEAFFGQGTRLTVV.

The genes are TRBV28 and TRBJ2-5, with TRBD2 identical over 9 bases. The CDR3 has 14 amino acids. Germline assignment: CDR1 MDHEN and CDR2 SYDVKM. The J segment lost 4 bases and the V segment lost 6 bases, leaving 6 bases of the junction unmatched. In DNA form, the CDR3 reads TGTGCCAGCAGGTTGCGGGAGGGCTCAGAGACCCAGTACTTC. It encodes CASRLREGSETQYF.

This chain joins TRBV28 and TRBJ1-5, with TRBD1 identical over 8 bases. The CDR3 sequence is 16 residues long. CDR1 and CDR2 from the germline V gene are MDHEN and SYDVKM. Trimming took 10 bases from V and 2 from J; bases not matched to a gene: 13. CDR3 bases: TGTGCCACCACTCGCCCAGGGGGCGCGGGCAATCAGCCCCAGCATTTT. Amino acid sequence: CATTRPGGAGNQPQHF.

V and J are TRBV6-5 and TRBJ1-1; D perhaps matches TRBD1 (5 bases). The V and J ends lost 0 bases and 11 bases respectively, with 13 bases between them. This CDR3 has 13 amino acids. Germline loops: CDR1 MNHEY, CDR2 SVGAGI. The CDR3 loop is CASSYSRQLSAFF. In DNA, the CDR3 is TGTGCCAGCAGTTACTCTCGACAGCTTTCGGCTTTCTTT.

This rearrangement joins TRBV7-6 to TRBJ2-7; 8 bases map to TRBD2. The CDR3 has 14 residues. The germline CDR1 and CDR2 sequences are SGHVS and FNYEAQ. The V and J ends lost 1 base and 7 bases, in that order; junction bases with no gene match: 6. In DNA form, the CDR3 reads TGTGCCAGCAGCTTAGTCCCGGGGGGGGAAGAGCAGTACTTC. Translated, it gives CASSLVPGGEEQYF.

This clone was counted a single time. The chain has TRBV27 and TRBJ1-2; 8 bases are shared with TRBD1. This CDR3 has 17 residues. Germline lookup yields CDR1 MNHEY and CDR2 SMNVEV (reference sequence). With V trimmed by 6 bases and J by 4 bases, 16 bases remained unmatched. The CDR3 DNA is TGTGCCAGCAGCCCCCTTAGGAGACAGGGGCTTCTCTATGGCTACACCTTC. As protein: CASSPLRRQGLLYGYTF.